The 6 T cell receptor beta chains presented below share a single source sample, sequenced in a study of CXCR3-negative and CXCR3-positive naive CD8 T cells. Researchers prepared the TRB cDNA libraries using 5' RACE with UMI labels. TCRdb processed the 5' RACE reads again and assigns one entry to each CDR3 protein, with no DNA. The listing contains 55,000 to 65,000 distinct CDR3 sequences. The sample taken for sequencing was naive CXCR3- CD8+ T cells from blood. Subset given: CD45RO-CCR7+CD27+CD95- naive CD8+ T cells lacking CXCR3 (TNR3-). The receptors originated from a human donor in good health. Some clones in this sample may be carry-over from other donors' samples.

The rearrangement joins TRBV20-1 to TRBJ1-5; TCRdb returns TRBD1, unconfirmable since there is no DNA. CDR3 length: 17 amino acids. Germline V CDR1 and CDR2: DFQATT, SNEGSKA (reference sequence). CDR3 in amino acids: CSARDQTGEGSNQPQHF.

The rearrangement links TRBV7-2 to TRBJ2-5; TCRdb outputs TRBD1, but without DNA this stays unchecked. The CDR3 is made up of 15 amino acids. The germline V gene encodes CDR1 SGHTA and CDR2 FQGNSA. This CDR3 reads CASSQGQGYQETQYF.

The genes are TRBV29-1 and TRBJ1-1. CDR1 SQVTM and CDR2 ANQGSEA come from the germline V gene. The CDR3 length is 13 residues. This CDR3 is CSVVRREGTEAFF.

The rearrangement uses TRBV9 and TRBJ1-1; the TCRdb D gene call, TRBD1, has no DNA to confirm it. Germline V lookup: CDR1 SGDLS, CDR2 YYNGEE. This CDR3 is built from 15 residues. The CDR3 loop reads CASSSQTGTNTEAFF.

The chain couples TRBV6-4 to TRBJ2-1; TCRdb's D gene call, TRBD2, goes unchecked for lack of DNA. From germline, CDR1 is MRHNA and CDR2 SNTAGT. The CDR3 loop spans 15 amino acids. The CDR3 sequence is CASSTSGADYNEQFF.

Here the CDR3 reads CASSSPDPLEQFF. The V call is TRBV5-1, the J call TRBJ2-1; the D call of TRBD1 rests on TCRdb alone, since no DNA is present to check it. In germline, CDR1 is SGHRS, CDR2 YFSETQ. The CDR3 loop spans 13 amino acids.